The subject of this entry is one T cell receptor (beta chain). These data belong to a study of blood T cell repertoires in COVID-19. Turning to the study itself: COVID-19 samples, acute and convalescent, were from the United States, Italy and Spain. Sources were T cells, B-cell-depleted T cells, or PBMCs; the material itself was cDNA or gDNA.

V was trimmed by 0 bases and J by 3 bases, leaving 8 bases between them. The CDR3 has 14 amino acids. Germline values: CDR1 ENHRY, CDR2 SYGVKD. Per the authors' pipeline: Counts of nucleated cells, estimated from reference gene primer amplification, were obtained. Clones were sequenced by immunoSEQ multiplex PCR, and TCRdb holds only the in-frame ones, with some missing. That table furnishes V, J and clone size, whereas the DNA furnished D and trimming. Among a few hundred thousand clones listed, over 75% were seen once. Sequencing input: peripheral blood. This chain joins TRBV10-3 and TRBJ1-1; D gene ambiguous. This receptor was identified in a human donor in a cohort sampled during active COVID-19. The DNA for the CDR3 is TGTGCCATCAGTGAGTCCCCCCGTGACACTGAAGCTTTCTTT. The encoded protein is CAISESPRDTEAFF.